The 23 T cell receptor beta chains listed next were all sequenced from one sample in a study of cytomegalovirus exposure and HLA in healthy donors (dated by TCRdb to the late 2010s). Library preparation was by the immunoSEQ multiplex PCR assay. For the multiplex PCR, a mixture combining 60 forward primers for TCR Vbeta segments and 13 reverse primers for TCR Jbeta segments was used. Sourced from immuneACCESS, this table was stored by TCRdb with only in-frame sequences that have V and J called. A share of the clones is absent; for the studies checked, an unresolved V gene accounts for under half, and the remainder has no known explanation. For this sample the table gives roughly 190,000 clones, of which about 59% were detected only once. Less than 3% of the sample is held by the ten biggest clonotypes. Sequencing input: PBMCs. The receptors here all came from a man aged 40-55 years in good health and CMV-seronegative.

The V call is TRBV5-1, the J call TRBJ2-7, with D possibly matching TRBD2 (5 bases). Germline V gives CDR1 SGHRS, CDR2 YFSETQ. V lost 0 bases to trimming and J lost 3 bases, with 10 bases between them. The CDR3 is made up of 14 amino acids. The CDR3 DNA sequence: TGCGCCAGCAGCTTGGCCGCCGGGAACTACGAGCAGTACTTC. It is translated as CASSLAAGNYEQYF.

This chain links TRBV9 with TRBJ2-2; D call uncertain. Trimming left V 2 bases short and J 0 bases short, with 11 bases between. The CDR3 is 16 residues long. Germline lookup yields CDR1 SGDLS and CDR2 YYNGEE. CDR3 sequence reads: CASSVVAVSNTGELFF. CDR3 nucleotide sequence: TGTGCCAGCAGCGTTGTAGCAGTATCGAACACCGGGGAGCTGTTTTTT.

This clone was counted between two and nine times. This sequence joins TRBV4-1 and TRBJ2-3; 7 bases line up with TRBD1. The J segment lost 1 base and the V segment lost 0 bases, leaving 10 bases of the junction unmatched. The germline CDR1 and CDR2 sequences are MGHRA and YSYEKL. This CDR3 region has 18 residues. The chain's CDR3 is CASSQDWGTESGTDTQYF. The CDR3 DNA is TGCGCCAGCAGCCAAGATTGGGGGACAGAATCGGGCACAGATACGCAGTATTTT.

This clone appeared a few times. The chain joins TRBV7-9 to TRBJ2-1; 7 nucleotides line up with TRBD2. Germline trimming cut 5 bases from V and 13 bases from J; bases unmatched to any gene: 5. The CDR3 contains 11 residues. Germline-derived CDR1 and CDR2 are SEHNR and FQNEAQ (reference sequence). Here the CDR3 DNA reads TGTGCCAGCAGCCCCGAGCGGGGCCAGTTCTTC. Protein: CASSPERGQFF.

This clone was detected only once. The chain recombines TRBV5-6 with TRBJ1-3, with TRBD1 matching 8 bases. This CDR3 has 15 amino acids. Germline CDR1 SGHDT, CDR2 YYEEEE. With 2 bases clipped from V and 2 bases from J, the junction kept 3 bases outside the gene matches. This CDR3 reads CASSFTTGAGNTIYF. The CDR3 DNA reads TGTGCCAGCAGCTTTACGACAGGGGCTGGAAACACCATATATTTT.

The chain carries TRBV18 and TRBJ1-1; D is unclear. The CDR3 contains 15 residues. Germline V gives CDR1 KGHSH, CDR2 LQKENI. The V end was cut by 0 bases, the J end by 1 base, with 9 bases between. In DNA, the CDR3 is TGTGCCAGCTCACCACCGCAGGCTCCGAACACTGAAGCTTTCTTT. As protein: CASSPPQAPNTEAFF.

The chain employs TRBV9 and TRBJ2-7; 12 bases map to TRBD2. The CDR3 totals 16 residues. J was trimmed by 7 bases and V by 3 bases; bases with no gene match: 11. Germline V gives CDR1 SGDLS, CDR2 YYNGEE. The CDR3: CASSATNIGTSGEQYF. The CDR3 bases are TGTGCCAGCAGCGCCACCAATATCGGGACTAGCGGGGAGCAGTACTTC.

The chain uses TRBV18 and TRBJ2-7; 10 bases line up with TRBD1. The V gene end was trimmed by 5 bases and the J gene end by 3 bases; junction bases not matched to a gene: 4. Per germline, CDR1 KGHSH and CDR2 LQKENI. This CDR3 spans 14 amino acids. In nucleotides, the CDR3 is TGTGCCAGCTCAGAGACAGGGGGCGTCTACGAGCAGTACTTC. Amino acid sequence: CASSETGGVYEQYF.

This clone was observed a handful of times. This sequence joins TRBV5-4 and TRBJ2-2; D is undetermined. V was shortened by 3 bases and J by 7 bases, with 13 bases between the two germline ends. Germline values: CDR1 SGHNT, CDR2 YYREEE (reference sequence). The CDR3 spans 14 residues. In DNA form, the CDR3 reads TGTGCCAGCAGCTGGCCTCTAGGTGGCGGGGAGCTGTTTTTT. Its protein product is CASSWPLGGGELFF.

V gene TRBV29-1 combines with J gene TRBJ2-1; D remains ambiguous. CDR3 length equals 14 residues. V was pared by 4 bases and J by 0 bases, with 10 bases between. The germline gives CDR1 SQVTM, CDR2 ANQGSEA. The CDR3 DNA follows: TGCAGCGTTGTGTTGCAGATCTCCTACAATGAGCAGTTCTTC. Translating gives CSVVLQISYNEQFF.

This clone was recorded a few times. The J gene is TRBJ2-5, the V gene TRBV10-3; possible D gene TRBD2, 5 bases. Trimming left V 9 bases short and J 3 bases short, with 8 bases between. The CDR3 has 11 residues. Per germline, CDR1 ENHRY and CDR2 SYGVKD. CDR3 sequence: CAIGLKETQYF. The CDR3 DNA sequence: TGTGCCATTGGACTCAAAGAGACCCAGTACTTC.

The gene calls are TRBV19 and TRBJ1-2; 9 nucleotides agree with TRBD1. CDR1 and CDR2 from the germline V gene are LNHDA and SQIVND (reference sequence). V lost 5 bases to trimming and J lost 8 bases; unmatched junction nucleotides: 9. CDR3 size: 14 residues. In nucleotides, the CDR3 is TGTGCCAGTAGTGGAAACAGGGGGCTAAGAGGCTACACCTTC. Translated: CASSGNRGLRGYTF.

The V call is TRBV29-1, the J call TRBJ2-7, with 16 positions matching TRBD2. The V and J ends lost 6 bases and 4 bases, in that order; junction bases with no gene match: 15. The CDR3 is 18 amino acids. The germline V gene encodes CDR1 SQVTM and CDR2 ANQGSEA. The CDR3 DNA follows: TGCAGCGTCTTCATCCCCGGGACTAGCGGGGGGGCCCGTTACGAGCAGTACTTC. The encoded protein is CSVFIPGTSGGARYEQYF.

V is TRBV2 and J is TRBJ1-6; D unclear. Trimming stripped 8 bases from V and 2 bases from J, with 7 bases between. Germline-derived CDR1 and CDR2 are SNHLY and FYNNEI. The CDR3 runs 13 residues. The CDR3: CASRGTYNSPLHF. CDR3 coding DNA: TGTGCCAGCCGGGGTACCTATAATTCACCCCTCCACTTT.

This chain joins TRBV9 and TRBJ2-7, with TRBD2 matching over 8 bases. Germline-derived CDR1 and CDR2 are SGDLS and YYNGEE. The CDR3 spans 16 residues. With V trimmed by 0 bases and J by 6 bases, 11 bases remained unmatched. The CDR3 nucleotides are TGTGCCAGCAGCGTAGGTCGGGTAGCGGGGTGGTCCGAGCAGTACTTC. It specifies CASSVGRVAGWSEQYF.

V is TRBV19 and J is TRBJ2-5; D not certain. The better agreement between TRBJ2-7 and the DNA end casts doubt on the J call. Germline-derived CDR1 and CDR2 are LNHDA and SQIVND (reference sequence). This CDR3 has 15 amino acids. CDR3 loop: CASSITSDRSYEQYF. In DNA, the CDR3 is TGTGCCAGTAGTATTACGAGCGACCGCTCCTACGAGCAGTACTTC.

This clone was seen only a few times. This rearrangement joins TRBV29-1 to TRBJ2-2; D unclear. The CDR3 loop spans 12 amino acids. V was clipped by 5 bases and J by 3 bases, with 7 bases between them. Germline V lookup: CDR1 SQVTM, CDR2 ANQGSEA. The CDR3 sequence: CSVSRYTGELFF. CDR3 DNA: TGCAGCGTTTCCAGATACACCGGGGAGCTGTTTTTT.

This sequence joins TRBV6-1 and TRBJ2-1; TRBD2 agrees at 7 bases. Germline V gene sequence: CDR1 MNHNS, CDR2 SASEGT. The CDR3 extends over 14 amino acids. Trimming removed 6 bases from V and 0 bases from J; junction bases left unmatched: 2. The CDR3 DNA reads as TGTGCCAGCAGGCCTAGCGGCTCCTACAATGAGCAGTTCTTC. Translation gives CASRPSGSYNEQFF.

The chain employs TRBV14 and TRBJ2-7; 10 bases fit TRBD1. The CDR3 consists of 15 residues. J lost 4 bases, V lost 5 bases, and 8 bases had no gene match. CDR1 and CDR2 from the germline V gene are SGHDN and FVKESK. CDR3 in amino acids: CASSIAGTGAYEQYF. The CDR3, as DNA: TGTGCCAGCAGCATAGCCGGGACAGGGGCTTACGAGCAGTACTTC.

The V call is TRBV30, the J call TRBJ1-2; D might be TRBD1 (5 bases). This CDR3 contains 16 residues. From germline, CDR1 is GTSNPN and CDR2 SVGIG (reference sequence). V gave up 3 bases and J gave up 2 bases, with 19 bases separating them. The CDR3 here is CAWSILGQAGNYGYTF. The CDR3, as DNA: TGTGCCTGGAGCATCCTAGGGCAGGCAGGGAACTATGGCTACACCTTC. Looking up the rest from reference TRBV30 and TRBJ1-2 gives the full variable domain: SQTIHQWPATLVQPVGSPLSLECTVEGTSNPNLYWYRQAAGRGLQLLFYSVGIGQISSEVPQNLSASRPQDRQFILSSKKLLLSDSGFYLCAWSILGQAGNYGYTFGSGTRLTVV.

The rearrangement joins TRBV19 to TRBJ2-4; 8 bases are shared with TRBD2. The junction had 10 bases not matched to a gene; V was cut back by 7 bases and J by 8 bases. There are 14 residues in the CDR3. Germline CDR1 reads LNHDA; CDR2 reads SQIVND (reference sequence). For the CDR3, the DNA is TGTGCCAGTACCCCCGGGAGGGCTAGTGACATTCAGTACTTC. Encoded protein: CASTPGRASDIQYF.

DNA of the CDR3: TGTGCCAGCAGCCTGACTAGCGGGTTGGATACGCAGTATTTT. Protein sequence: CASSLTSGLDTQYF. The rearrangement links TRBV7-2 to TRBJ2-3; TRBD2 matches 10 bases. Germline values: CDR1 SGHTA, CDR2 FQGNSA. This CDR3 contains 14 residues. The V gene end was trimmed by 5 bases and the J gene end by 6 bases; junction bases not matched to a gene: 5.

J is TRBJ2-1 and V is TRBV2, with a tentative D call TRBD1 (5 bases). Deletions cut 4 bases from V and 5 bases from J, with 9 bases between. The CDR3 runs to 13 residues. The germline V gene encodes CDR1 SNHLY and CDR2 FYNNEI. The CDR3 is CASSGGLNNEQFF. DNA of the CDR3: TGTGCCAGCAGTGGGGGCCTCAACAATGAGCAGTTCTTC.